This T cell receptor beta chain was observed in a study of T cell repertoires in cytomegalovirus infection. One entry per CDR3 protein results from TCRdb running MiXCR on the reads. The table shows some 700,000 distinct CDR3 sequences, with less than 40% occurring only once. CDR1 is SNHLY, CDR2 FYNNEI, per germline. The V and J ends lost 7 bases and 5 bases, in that order; junction bases with no gene match: 9. The CDR3 runs 15 residues. Material for sequencing was PBMCs. The chain has TRBV2 and TRBJ2-2; 8 nucleotides match TRBD1. The origin of this receptor is a human donor in good health (CMV status not recorded). Some clones in this sample may be carry-over from other donors' samples. CDR3 DNA: TGTGCCAGCACCCCCAGGGGGCCCCGGACCGGGGAGCTGTTTTTT. This codes for CASTPRGPRTGELFF.